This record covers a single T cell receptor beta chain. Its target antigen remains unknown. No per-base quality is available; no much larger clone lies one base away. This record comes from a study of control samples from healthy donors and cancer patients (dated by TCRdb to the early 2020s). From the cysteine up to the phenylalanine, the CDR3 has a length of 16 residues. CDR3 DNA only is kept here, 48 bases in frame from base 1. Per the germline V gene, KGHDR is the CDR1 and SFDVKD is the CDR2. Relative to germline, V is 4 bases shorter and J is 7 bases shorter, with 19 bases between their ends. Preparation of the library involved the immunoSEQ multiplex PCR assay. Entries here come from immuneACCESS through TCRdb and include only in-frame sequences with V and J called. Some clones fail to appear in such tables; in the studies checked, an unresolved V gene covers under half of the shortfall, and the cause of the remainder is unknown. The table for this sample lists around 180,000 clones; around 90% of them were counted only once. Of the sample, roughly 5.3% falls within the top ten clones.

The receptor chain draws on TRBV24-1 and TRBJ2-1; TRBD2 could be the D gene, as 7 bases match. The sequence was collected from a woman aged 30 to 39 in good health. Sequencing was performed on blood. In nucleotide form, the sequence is TGTGCCACCAGTGACCCCGTAGGGGGGGGTAAGAATGAGCAGTTCTTC. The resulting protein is CATSDPVGGGKNEQFF.